This T cell receptor (beta chain) was retrieved from a study of neurological immune-mediated disorders. Synthesis of cDNA used 5'RACE (with 10-nucleotide random UMIs). Every sequencing run gave over 190 million TCR-beta sequences, taken from 15-18 subjects. TCRdb ran MiXCR on the 5' RACE reads and lists one entry per CDR3 protein. The repertoire holds about 76,000 distinct CDR3 sequences, roughly a sixth seen once, with 15% in the top ten. 2 million unsorted PBMCs were stored in RNAlater at -80 °C before RNA extraction. The CDR3 loop spans 15 amino acids. Trimming removed 5 bases from V and 6 bases from J; junction bases left unmatched: 12. Germline values: CDR1 MDHEN, CDR2 SYDVKM. Study-wide points: No CDR3 amino acid sequences were shared by expanded clones across subjects, suggesting private repertoires in all groups.

Ten or more counts support this clonotype. Its antigen is not identified. J is TRBJ2-7 and V is TRBV28; 8 bases align to TRBD1. The sample consisted of PBMCs. This sequence was found in a woman aged 40 to 50 in good health. The CDR3, as DNA: TGTGCCAGCAGTACCAGGGGAGACAGGGGAGGCGAGCAGTACGTC. Translation: CASSTRGDRGGEQYV.